What follows are 20 T cell receptor beta chains derived from one specimen sequenced in a study of blood T cell repertoires in COVID-19. Generated by immunoSEQ multiplex PCR, the TCRdb table keeps only in-frame clones and is missing some. Of more than 300,000 clones listed, over 75% are singletons. The specimen was peripheral blood. Receptors were obtained from a woman in her thirties with COVID-19, enrolled during active disease.

In this sample, this clone turned up once. The chain employs TRBV7-9 and TRBJ2-7; 7 nucleotides match TRBD1. This CDR3 has 13 amino acids. Germline V lookup: CDR1 SEHNR, CDR2 FQNEAQ (reference sequence). V shed 5 bases, J shed 4 bases, and the junction held 5 bases outside the gene matches. The CDR3 DNA is TGTGCCAGCAGCCCCCGGACAGGATACGAGCAGTACTTC. Amino acid sequence: CASSPRTGYEQYF.

V usage is TRBV9 and J usage is TRBJ2-1, with 10 bases matching TRBD2. V was clipped by 0 bases and J by 9 bases; unmatched bases: 6. Germline loops: CDR1 SGDLS, CDR2 YYNGEE. The CDR3 extends over 15 amino acids. CDR3 bases: TGTGCCAGCAGCGTAGGGCTAGCGGGAGATGGTGAGCAGTTCTTC. It specifies CASSVGLAGDGEQFF.

The V call is TRBV7-8, the J call TRBJ1-2, with 9 bases fitting TRBD1. The J segment lost 8 bases and the V segment lost 5 bases, leaving 6 bases of the junction unmatched. Germline CDR1 is SGHVS and CDR2 is FQNEAQ. The CDR3 covers 13 residues. CDR3 loop: CASSLRQGEGYTF. CDR3 sequence (DNA): TGTGCCAGCAGCCTACGACAGGGGGAGGGCTACACCTTC.

J is TRBJ2-7 and V is TRBV15; 12 nucleotides agree with TRBD2. The germline V gene has CDR1 LNHNV and CDR2 YYDKDF (reference sequence). The CDR3 totals 15 residues. Trimming removed 2 bases from V and 2 bases from J; junction bases left unmatched: 1. The CDR3 reads CATSRRLAGAYEQYF. The CDR3 region has the DNA TGTGCCACCAGCAGAAGACTAGCGGGGGCCTACGAGCAGTACTTC. Drawing the rest from reference TRBV15 and TRBJ2-7, the complete variable domain is DAMVIQNPRYQVTQFGKPVTLSCSQTLNHNVMYWYQQKSSQAPKLLFHYYDKDFNNEADTPDNFQSRRPNTSFCFLDIRSPGLGDTAMYLCATSRRLAGAYEQYFGPGTRLTVT.

This chain links TRBV7-6 with TRBJ2-7; no clear D gene. This CDR3 contains 13 residues. V was trimmed by 1 base and J by 2 bases, leaving 6 bases between them. Germline V lookup: CDR1 SGHVS, CDR2 FNYEAQ. This CDR3 reads CASSLVATYEQYF. CDR3 coding DNA: TGTGCCAGCAGCTTAGTCGCGACCTACGAGCAGTACTTC.

The V gene is TRBV27, the J gene TRBJ1-3; D gene unclear. CDR3 length: 15 residues. CDR1 and CDR2 from the germline V gene are MNHEY and SMNVEV (reference sequence). Trimming cost V 6 bases and J 0 bases, with 12 bases left between them. CDR3 residues: CASSRWGGSGNTIYF. Written as DNA, the CDR3 is TGTGCCAGCAGCAGATGGGGAGGCTCTGGAAACACCATATATTTT.

The rearrangement joins TRBV24-1 to TRBJ2-2; tentative D call: TRBD1 (6 bases). Germline CDR1 is KGHDR and CDR2 is SFDVKD. This CDR3 is built from 17 residues. Trimming cost V 1 base and J 3 bases, with 14 bases left between them. The CDR3 DNA reads TGTGCCACCAGTGATTTAGGGGGAGCCGGATACACCGGGGAGCTGTTTTTT. Translation: CATSDLGGAGYTGELFF.

This clone was observed once. The V and J genes are TRBV4-1 and TRBJ1-3; no firm D call. V was trimmed by 2 bases and J by 1 base, leaving 15 bases between them. Germline-derived CDR1 and CDR2 are MGHRA and YSYEKL. The CDR3 spans 17 residues. The CDR3 coding sequence is TGCGCCAGCAGCCAAACGGGATTGTCGGGTTCTGGAAACACCATATATTTT. Translated, it gives CASSQTGLSGSGNTIYF.

This chain links TRBV29-1 with TRBJ2-3; D remains unclear. This CDR3 region has 13 residues. CDR1 and CDR2 from the germline V gene are SQVTM and ANQGSEA. Trimming removed 6 bases from V and 1 base from J, with 11 bases in between. The CDR3 region is CSVLPGGTDTQYF. CDR3 nucleotides: TGCAGCGTCCTCCCCGGAGGCACAGATACGCAGTATTTT.

V usage is TRBV5-8 and J usage is TRBJ1-2; D is uncertain. CDR1 is SGHTS, CDR2 YDEGEE, per germline. The germline V and J ends were trimmed by 4 bases and 8 bases, with 12 bases remaining between them. CDR3 length: 12 residues. DNA for the CDR3: TGTGCCAGCAGCCCCAGGAAAACCGGCTACACCTTC. It encodes CASSPRKTGYTF. The full variable domain, its missing parts supplied by reference TRBV5-8 and TRBJ1-2, is EAGVTQSPTHLIKTRGQQATLRCSPISGHTSVYWYQQALGLGLQFLLWYDEGEERNRGNFPPRFSGRQFPNYSSELNVNALELEDSALYLCASSPRKTGYTFGSGTRLTVV.

V gene TRBV14 combines with J gene TRBJ2-5, with 13 bases fitting TRBD2. The germline gives CDR1 SGHDN, CDR2 FVKESK. Trimming cost V 4 bases and J 4 bases; bases outside gene matches: 9. There are 17 residues in the CDR3. The CDR3 region has the DNA TGTGCCAGCAGCCCCCGATCGGGACTAGCGGGAAGAGAGACCCAGTACTTC. It translates to CASSPRSGLAGRETQYF.

The chain combines TRBV21-1 with TRBJ2-2; TRBD2 is taken as the D call from the table, unchecked against the DNA. TRBV21-1 is a known pseudogene. This CDR3 spans 18 amino acids. CDR3 in amino acids: CASSGGLAERANTGELFF. The CDR3 region has the DNA TGTGCCAGCAGCGGGGGACTAGCGGAGCGCGCGAACACCGGGGAGCTGTTTTTT.

This clone was seen just once. The rearrangement joins TRBV9 to TRBJ1-1; D may be TRBD1 (5 bases). V shed 0 bases and J shed 1 base, with 13 bases lying between them. Germline values: CDR1 SGDLS, CDR2 YYNGEE. This CDR3 contains 16 residues. DNA for the CDR3: TGTGCCAGCAGCGTAGTTATCAGCGGGGCGAACACTGAAGCTTTCTTT. It specifies CASSVVISGANTEAFF.

In regard to this clone: The sample carries other DNA sequences with the same CDR3. V usage is TRBV7-9 and J usage is TRBJ2-3; D is possibly TRBD2 (6 bases). The V gene lost 11 bases and the J gene lost 0 bases, with 12 bases spanning the gap. This CDR3 comprises 13 residues. From germline, CDR1 is SEHNR and CDR2 FQNEAQ (reference sequence). The DNA for the CDR3 is TGTGCCCGGTCAAGCGGGAGCACAGATACGCAGTATTTT. It specifies CARSSGSTDTQYF.

This clone was seen a single time. The chain's CDR3 is CASSSPGTQGSYEQYF. Here the CDR3 DNA reads TGTGCCAGCAGCTCCCCGGGGACGCAGGGGAGCTACGAGCAGTACTTC. The V gene is TRBV5-4, the J gene TRBJ2-7; D may be TRBD1 (6 bases). Trimming shortened V by 3 bases and J by 3 bases, and 19 bases separated the two germline ends. This CDR3 is 16 amino acids long. From germline, CDR1 is SGHNT and CDR2 YYREEE (reference sequence).

The chain carries TRBV5-1 and TRBJ1-4; D is ambiguous. V was pared by 0 bases and J by 0 bases, with 9 bases between. CDR1 and CDR2 (germline): SGHRS, YFSETQ. The CDR3 loop spans 16 amino acids. The CDR3 spells CASSLEAVTTNEKLFF. As DNA, the CDR3 is TGCGCCAGCAGCTTGGAGGCGGTAACAACTAATGAAAAACTGTTTTTT.

About this clone itself: The identical CDR3 is also encoded by other nucleotide sequences in the sample. This chain joins TRBV3-1 (or the pseudogene TRBV3-2) and TRBJ1-1; TRBD1 might be the D (5 bases). CDR3 length: 14 amino acids. Germline assignment: CDR1 LGHDT and CDR2 YNNKEL (reference sequence). V was pared by 1 base and J by 0 bases, with 6 bases between. The CDR3 is CASSQGGLNTEAFF. As DNA, the CDR3 is TGTGCCAGCAGCCAAGGGGGCTTGAACACTGAAGCTTTCTTT.

The chain is built from TRBV28 and TRBJ1-5; D gene uncertain. From germline, CDR1 is MDHEN and CDR2 SYDVKM. Trimming stripped 3 bases from V and 10 bases from J, with 7 bases between. CDR3 length: 11 amino acids. In DNA form, the CDR3 reads TGTGCCAGCAGTTTCTTTGGCCCCCAGCATTTT. It yields the protein CASSFFGPQHF.

V gene TRBV11-1 combines with J gene TRBJ2-2, with a tentative D call TRBD1 (6 bases). The V end was cut by 1 base, the J end by 7 bases, with 13 bases between. The CDR3 has 15 residues. Per the germline V gene, CDR1 is SGHAT and CDR2 is FQDESV (reference sequence). The CDR3 DNA follows: TGTGCCAGCAGCTTAGAGGGGGTTCGAGGCGGGGAGCTGTTTTTT. Protein sequence: CASSLEGVRGGELFF.

This sequence joins TRBV11-3 and TRBJ2-1, with D possibly TRBD2 on 5 matching bases. Per germline, CDR1 SGHNT and CDR2 YENEEA. The CDR3 sequence is 17 residues long. The V end was cut by 0 bases, the J end by 12 bases, with 24 bases between. The CDR3 reads CASSLDRDSAIDKGQFF. CDR3 nucleotides: TGTGCCAGCAGCTTAGATCGAGATAGCGCAATAGACAAGGGGCAGTTCTTC.